This T cell receptor beta chain comes out of a study of identifying expanded T cells in peripheral blood. Assay: immunoSEQ multiplex PCR; the TCRdb copy retains only in-frame clones and omits some. The top ten clones hold 4.5% to 7% of a sample with about 90,000 clones, roughly 90% of them seen once. During the collection period, no donor immune events like infections were recorded. The TCR sequence derives from a person between 18 and 75 years old in good health. What was sequenced was blood.

As DNA, the CDR3 is TGTGCCAGCAGCTCGACTGGACAGGGACGGGTGAATGAGCAGTTCTTC. It encodes CASSSTGQGRVNEQFF. V gene TRBV7-9 combines with J gene TRBJ2-1, with 8 bases fitting TRBD1. Trimming took 4 bases from V and 7 from J; bases not matched to a gene: 12. The CDR3 consists of 16 residues. Germline loops: CDR1 SEHNR, CDR2 FQNEAQ (reference sequence).